This TCR beta chain was sequenced during a study of T cells in localized non-small cell lung cancer. The data were produced by immunoSEQ multiplex PCR, yet TCRdb's version contains in-frame clones alone and is incomplete. The sample lists 30,000 to 40,000 clones; approximately 84% were seen once. This clone was counted a few times. With 5 bases removed from V and 2 bases from J, the gap between germline ends came to 10 bases. The germline V gene has CDR1 MNHEY and CDR2 SVGAGI. This CDR3 comprises 14 residues. Material: peripheral blood, obtained before any cancer treatment. This clonotype originated in a man between 35 and 75 years old with stage I lung adenocarcinoma. This chain connects TRBV6-5 to TRBJ2-1; the D gene is possibly TRBD2 (5 bases). The DNA for the CDR3 is TGTGCCAGCAGTCCTAGCTGGGCCTACAATGAGCAGTTCTTC. Residues: CASSPSWAYNEQFF.